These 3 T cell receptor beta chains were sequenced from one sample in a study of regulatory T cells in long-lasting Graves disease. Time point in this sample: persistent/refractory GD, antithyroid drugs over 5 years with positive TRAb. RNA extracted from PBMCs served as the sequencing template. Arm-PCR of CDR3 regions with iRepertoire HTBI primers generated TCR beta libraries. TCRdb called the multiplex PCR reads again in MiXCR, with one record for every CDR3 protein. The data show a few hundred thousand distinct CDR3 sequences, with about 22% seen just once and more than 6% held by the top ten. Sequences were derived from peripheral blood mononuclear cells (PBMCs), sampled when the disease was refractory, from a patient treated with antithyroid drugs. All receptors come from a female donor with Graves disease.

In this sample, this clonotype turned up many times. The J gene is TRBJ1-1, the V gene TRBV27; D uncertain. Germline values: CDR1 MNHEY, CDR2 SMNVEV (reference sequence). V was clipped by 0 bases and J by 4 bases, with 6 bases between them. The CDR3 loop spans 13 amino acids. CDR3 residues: CASSLSWGTEAFF. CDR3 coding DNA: TGTGCCAGCAGTTTATCCTGGGGCACTGAAGCTTTCTTT.

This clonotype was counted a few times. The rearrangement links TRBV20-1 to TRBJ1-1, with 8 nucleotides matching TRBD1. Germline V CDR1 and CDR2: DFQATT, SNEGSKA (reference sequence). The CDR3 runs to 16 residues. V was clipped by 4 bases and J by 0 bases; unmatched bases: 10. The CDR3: CSAMARTGRMNTEAFF. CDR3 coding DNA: TGCAGTGCTATGGCCCGGACAGGGCGAATGAACACTGAAGCTTTCTTT.

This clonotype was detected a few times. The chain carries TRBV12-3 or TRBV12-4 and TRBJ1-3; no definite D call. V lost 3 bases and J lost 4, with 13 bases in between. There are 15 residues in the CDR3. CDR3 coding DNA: TGTGCCAGCAGTTTGGACCTCGCGGGGGGAAACACCATATATTTT. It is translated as CASSLDLAGGNTIYF.